This T cell receptor (beta chain) was recorded in a study of T cells in localized non-small cell lung cancer. Study-wide findings and caveats: Greater blood T cell density accompanied longer overall survival. Only one tumor region went through sequencing, so heterogeneity may still be there. For the top 100 tumor clones, a median approximately 50 also appeared in adjacent lung.

Clones were read by immunoSEQ multiplex PCR, and TCRdb kept only the in-frame ones, dropping some. The sample includes roughly 24,000 clones, about 85% of them seen just once. V gave up 6 bases and J gave up 3 bases, with 11 bases separating them. Germline V lookup: CDR1 MNHEY, CDR2 SMNVEV (reference sequence). This CDR3 comprises 13 residues. As regards this clone: The target antigen is unknown.

The rearrangement joins TRBV27 to TRBJ1-1; no clear D gene. This clonotype was obtained from a man aged 35 to 69 with stage III squamous cell lung carcinoma. The source was peripheral blood, collected before any cancer treatment. The CDR3 DNA follows: TGTGCCAGCAGGGGTTGGTCCGACACTGAAGCTTTCTTT. Protein: CASRGWSDTEAFF.